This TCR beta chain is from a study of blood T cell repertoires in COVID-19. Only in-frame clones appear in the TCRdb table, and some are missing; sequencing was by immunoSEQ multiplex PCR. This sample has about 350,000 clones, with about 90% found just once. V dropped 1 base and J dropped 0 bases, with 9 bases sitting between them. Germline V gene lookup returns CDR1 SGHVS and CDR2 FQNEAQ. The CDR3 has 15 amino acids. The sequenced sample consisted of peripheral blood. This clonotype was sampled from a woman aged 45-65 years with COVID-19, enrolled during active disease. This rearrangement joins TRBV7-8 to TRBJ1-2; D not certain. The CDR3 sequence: CASSLDEETNYGYTF. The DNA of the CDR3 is TGTGCCAGCAGCTTAGATGAGGAGACTAACTATGGCTACACCTTC.